This T cell receptor (beta chain) appears in the sequencing data of a study of beta chain features in type 1 diabetes listed by TCRdb under 2018. Notes on the research overall: Mean age, gender distribution, total cell number and subset yield were not different between patients and healthy donors. Across all samples, 90 million to 130 million sorted cells were examined, and cell number per subset correlated strongly with RNA yield. Regulatory and stem cell-like memory subsets were obtained from only 8 patients and about eight healthy donors, while naive and central memory subsets were obtained from all 30 or so donors. The study compared TCRB repertoires of sorted circulating CD4+ T cell subsets between recently diagnosed type 1 diabetes patients and matched healthy donors. Results the study describes overall, beyond this receptor: Naive, central memory and regulatory TCRB repertoires appeared to be more similar among patients than among healthy donors. At VDJ recombination sites, patients with type 1 diabetes made fewer insertions and deleted more nucleotides, a pattern implying thymic rearrangement abnormalities. Only small numbers of individuals were included in the HLA sub-analyses, which left unresolved whether HLA type had any influence on TCRB rearrangement. In all four CD4+ subsets, TCRB CDR3 length was moderately but significantly shorter in type 1 diabetes patients. Because cDNA was sequenced instead of genomic DNA, highly expressing activated cells could be over-represented, though the groups showed no difference in activation or CD3 levels. PCR might favor shorter templates, but patient and control samples were amplified and corrected together, so any skew would affect both groups equally.

On this clone itself: No antigen is known for it. Nothing much larger sits one base from this clone, and base qualities are not available.

From each donor, a single peripheral blood sample of around 120 mL on average was drawn into heparinised tubes. Using a panel that included CD45RO, CCR7, CD25, CD127, CD95 and CD27, naive, central memory, regulatory and stem cell-like memory CD4+ T cells were sorted on a BD FACSAria II. Purity was above 95% for every sorted population. PBMCs were separated immediately by Lymphoprep density gradient centrifugation and were stained directly, without being cultured. So that batch effects would be minimized, each experiment stained and sorted samples in pairs, pairing one healthy donor with one patient. The entire amount of isolated RNA was reverse transcribed using the High Capacity cDNA Reverse Transcription Kit, so the sequenced TCRB transcripts were expressed ones. Deep immunoSEQ sequencing was applied to naive, central memory and regulatory T cell samples, giving an average of approximately 4 million total reads per sample. Sorted cells were lysed in RLT buffer, and RNA was extracted using DNase-treated RNeasy Micro or Mini kits according to cell number. To prevent cross-contamination, every cell subset was processed on its own, while patient and healthy donor samples were processed together. The immunoSEQ multiplex PCR was used to amplify TCRB sequences from cDNA, generating 87-bp fragments that spanned the CDR3 region. The amplicons were sequenced using the Illumina HiSeq platform. The published analysis was carried out like this. Synthetic template baselines were used to correct PCR bias computationally, reads within Hamming distance 2 were collapsed together, and singletons that could not be merged were discarded. Reads were aligned against IMGT so that V, D and J genes, CDR3 length and insertions or deletions at six rearrangement sites could be assigned. Within each subset, clonotype counts were normalized to the number of sorted cells before true diversity and Gini coefficients were calculated with the tcR R package. The overlap coefficient, calculated on TCRB nucleotide sequences, was used to quantify repertoire sharing. As a proxy for the pre-selection repertoire, out-of-frame TCRB sequences from naive cells were analyzed. TCRdb's version of the immuneACCESS table is confined to in-frame rearrangements and falls short of the full clone set. An unresolved V gene accounts for under half of the shortfall where checked; the remainder is of unknown origin. For V, J and clone size, that table is used; D and trimming come from the DNA. This sample holds about 900,000 clones; 15% to 20% were observed only once. Around 0.02% of the sample is in the top ten clones.

V gives up 3 bases and J gives up 0 bases, and the segment between their germline ends measures 5 bases. Sequences SGHVS (CDR1) and FQNEAQ (CDR2) are obtained from the germline V gene. The CDR3 holds 14 amino acids from the cysteine to the phenylalanine. This entry keeps only the CDR3 DNA: 42 bases, framed from base 1. The material sequenced was naive CD4+ T cells from blood. Sample cell subset or site, as interpreted from the label and publication: true naive CD4+ T cells. This clonotype originated in a woman under 30 in good health. Here the chain combines TRBV7-8 and TRBJ2-2; the D segment cannot be called with confidence. CDR3 sequence: CASSLTSNTGELFF. The nucleotides are TGTGCCAGCAGCTTGACCTCGAACACCGGGGAGCTGTTTTTT.